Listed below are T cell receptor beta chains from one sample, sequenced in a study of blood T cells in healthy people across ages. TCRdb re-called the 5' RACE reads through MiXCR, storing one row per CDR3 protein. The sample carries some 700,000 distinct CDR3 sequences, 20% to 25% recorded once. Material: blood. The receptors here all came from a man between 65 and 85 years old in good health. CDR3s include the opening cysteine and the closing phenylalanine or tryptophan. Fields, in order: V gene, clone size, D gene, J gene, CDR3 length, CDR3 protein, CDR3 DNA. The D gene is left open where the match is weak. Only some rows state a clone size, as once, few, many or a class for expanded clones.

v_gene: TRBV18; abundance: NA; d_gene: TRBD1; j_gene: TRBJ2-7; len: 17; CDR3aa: CASSHAKDRGPTYEQYF; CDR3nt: TGTGCCAGCTCACACGCTAAGGACAGGGGCCCGACCTACGAGCAGTACTTC
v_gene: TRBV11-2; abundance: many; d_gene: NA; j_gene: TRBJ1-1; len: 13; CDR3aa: CASSPGRTTEAFF; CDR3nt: TGTGCCAGCAGCCCGGGACGGACTACTGAAGCTTTCTTT
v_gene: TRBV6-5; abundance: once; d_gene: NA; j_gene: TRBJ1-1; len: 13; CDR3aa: CASSPREGSEAFF; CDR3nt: TGTGCCAGCAGCCCCAGGGAGGGCTCTGAAGCTTTCTTT
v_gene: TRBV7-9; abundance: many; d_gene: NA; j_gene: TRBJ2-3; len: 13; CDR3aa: CATMARGTDTQYF; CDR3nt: TGTGCCACTATGGCCAGGGGAACAGATACGCAGTATTTT
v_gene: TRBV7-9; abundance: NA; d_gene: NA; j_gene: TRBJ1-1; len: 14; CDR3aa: CASSPSAANTEAFF; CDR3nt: TGTGCCAGCAGCCCGAGCGCTGCTAACACTGAAGCTTTCTTT
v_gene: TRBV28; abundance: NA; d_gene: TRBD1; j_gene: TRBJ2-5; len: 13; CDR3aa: CASMTGAGETQYF; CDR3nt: TGTGCCAGCATGACAGGGGCGGGAGAGACCCAGTACTTC
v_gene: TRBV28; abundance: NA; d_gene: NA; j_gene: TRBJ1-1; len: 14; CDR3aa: CASGLRMPNTEAFF; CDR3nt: TGTGCCAGCGGACTTCGGATGCCGAACACTGAAGCTTTCTTT
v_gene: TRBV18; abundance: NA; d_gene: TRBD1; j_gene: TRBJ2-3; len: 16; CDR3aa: CASSLTRGLSTDTQYF; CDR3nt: TGTGCCAGCTCACTGACGAGGGGGCTCAGCACAGATACGCAGTATTTT
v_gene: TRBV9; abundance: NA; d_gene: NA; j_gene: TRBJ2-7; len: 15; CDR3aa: CASSPGGKGIYEQYF; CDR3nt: TGTGCCAGCAGCCCCGGGGGAAAAGGGATCTACGAGCAGTACTTC
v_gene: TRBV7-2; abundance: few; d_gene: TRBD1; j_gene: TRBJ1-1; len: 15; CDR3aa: CASSSRGGGGTEAFF; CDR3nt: TGTGCCAGCAGCTCCCGAGGGGGCGGCGGCACTGAAGCTTTCTTT
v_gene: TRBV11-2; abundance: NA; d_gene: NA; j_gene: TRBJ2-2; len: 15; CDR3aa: CASSSWDTNTGELFF; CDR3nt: TGTGCCAGCAGCTCTTGGGACACCAACACCGGGGAGCTGTTTTTT
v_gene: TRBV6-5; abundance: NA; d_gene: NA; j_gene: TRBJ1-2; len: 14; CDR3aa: CASSFFAVGVGYTF; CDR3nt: TGTGCCAGCAGTTTCTTCGCGGTCGGAGTTGGCTACACCTTC
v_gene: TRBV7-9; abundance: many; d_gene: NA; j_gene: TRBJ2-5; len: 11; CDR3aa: CASSPVETQYF; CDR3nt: TGTGCCAGCTCACCGGTGGAGACCCAGTACTTC
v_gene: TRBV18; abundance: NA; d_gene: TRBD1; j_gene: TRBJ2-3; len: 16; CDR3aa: CASSPIEQGSTDTQYF; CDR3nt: TGTGCCAGCTCACCAATCGAACAGGGGTCTACAGATACGCAGTATTTT
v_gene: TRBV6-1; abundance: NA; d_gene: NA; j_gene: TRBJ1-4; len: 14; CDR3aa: CASKTNPGIEKLFF; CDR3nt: TGTGCCAGCAAAACCAACCCAGGGATCGAAAAACTGTTTTTT
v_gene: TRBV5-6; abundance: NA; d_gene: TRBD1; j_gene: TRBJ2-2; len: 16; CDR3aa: CASSPGTGYIVGELFF; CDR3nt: TGTGCCAGCAGCCCCGGGACAGGGTATATCGTCGGGGAGCTGTTTTTT
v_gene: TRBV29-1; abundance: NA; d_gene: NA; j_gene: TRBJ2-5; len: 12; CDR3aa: CSVKGVQETQYF; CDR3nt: TGCAGCGTTAAGGGTGTCCAAGAGACCCAGTACTTC
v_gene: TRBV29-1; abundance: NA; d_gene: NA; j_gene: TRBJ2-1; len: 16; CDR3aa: CSVPPTLQGSYNEQFF; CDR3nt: TGCAGCGTCCCGCCTACTCTACAGGGTTCCTACAATGAGCAGTTCTTC
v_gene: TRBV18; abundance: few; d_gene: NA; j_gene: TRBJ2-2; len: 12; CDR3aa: CASSPPTGELFF; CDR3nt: TGTGCCAGCTCTCCACCCACCGGGGAGCTGTTTTTT
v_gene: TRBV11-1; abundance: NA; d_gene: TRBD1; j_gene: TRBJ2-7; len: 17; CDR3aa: CASSLAPGTGRRYEQYF; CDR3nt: TGTGCCAGCAGCTTAGCGCCCGGGACAGGTAGGCGCTACGAGCAGTACTTC
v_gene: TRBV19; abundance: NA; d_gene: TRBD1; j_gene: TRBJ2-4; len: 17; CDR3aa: CASSKGTGGWDKNIQYF; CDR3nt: TGTGCCAGTAGTAAGGGGACAGGGGGCTGGGACAAAAACATTCAGTACTTC
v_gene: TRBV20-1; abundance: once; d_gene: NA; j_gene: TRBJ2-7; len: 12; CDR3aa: CSAGLWFDEQYF; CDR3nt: TGCAGTGCTGGACTATGGTTCGACGAGCAGTACTTC
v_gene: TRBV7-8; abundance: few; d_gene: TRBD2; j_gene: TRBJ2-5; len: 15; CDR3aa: CASSPTSGGRETQYF; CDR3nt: TGTGCCAGCAGCCCGACTAGCGGGGGCCGGGAAACCCAGTACTTC
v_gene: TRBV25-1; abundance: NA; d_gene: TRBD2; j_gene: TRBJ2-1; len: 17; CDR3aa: CASSAGTSGNSYNEQFF; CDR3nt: TGTGCCAGCAGTGCCGGGACTAGCGGAAACTCCTACAATGAGCAGTTCTTC
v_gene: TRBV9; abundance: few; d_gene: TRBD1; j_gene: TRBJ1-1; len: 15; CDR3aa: CASAQDREFDAVAFF; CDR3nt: TGTGCCAGCGCCCAGGACAGGGAGTTTGATGCGGTGGCTTTCTTT
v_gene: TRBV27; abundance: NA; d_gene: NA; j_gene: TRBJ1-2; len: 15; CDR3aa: CASSPGPTTNYGYTF; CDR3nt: TGTGCCAGCAGTCCGGGACCTACCACTAACTATGGCTACACCTTC
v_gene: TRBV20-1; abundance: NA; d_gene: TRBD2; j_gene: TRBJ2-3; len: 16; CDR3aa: CSAGTSGRIGVDTQYF; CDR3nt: TGCAGTGCTGGGACTAGCGGGAGGATTGGTGTAGATACGCAGTATTTT
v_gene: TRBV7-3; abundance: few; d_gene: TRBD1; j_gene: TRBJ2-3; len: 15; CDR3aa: CASSPGQGGGYTQYF; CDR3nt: TGTGCCAGCAGCCCCGGACAGGGGGGTGGTTATACGCAGTATTTT
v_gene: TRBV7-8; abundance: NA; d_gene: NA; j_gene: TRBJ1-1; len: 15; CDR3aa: CASSLYPGGDTEAFF; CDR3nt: TGTGCCAGCAGCTTATACCCGGGGGGGGACACTGAAGCTTTCTTT
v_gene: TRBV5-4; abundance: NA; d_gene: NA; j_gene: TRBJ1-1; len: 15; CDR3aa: CASSSAGIANTEAFF; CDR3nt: TGTGCCAGCAGCTCTGCGGGAATAGCGAACACTGAAGCTTTCTTT
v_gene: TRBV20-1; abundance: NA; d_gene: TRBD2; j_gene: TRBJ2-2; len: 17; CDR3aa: CSAYPGLAEFDTGELFF; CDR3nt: TGCAGTGCTTACCCGGGACTAGCGGAATTTGACACCGGGGAGCTGTTTTTT
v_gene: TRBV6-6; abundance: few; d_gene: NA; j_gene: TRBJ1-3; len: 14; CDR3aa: CATGEDSSGNTIYF; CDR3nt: TGTGCCACAGGGGAGGATTCCTCTGGAAACACCATATATTTT
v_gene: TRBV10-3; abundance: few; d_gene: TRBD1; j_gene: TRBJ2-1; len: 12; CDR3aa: CAIKGQYNEQFF; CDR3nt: TGTGCCATCAAGGGACAGTACAATGAGCAGTTCTTC
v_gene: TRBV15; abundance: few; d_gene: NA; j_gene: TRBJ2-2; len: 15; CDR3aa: CATSRVAREHGELFF; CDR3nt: TGTGCCACCAGCAGAGTGGCCAGGGAACACGGGGAGCTGTTTTTT
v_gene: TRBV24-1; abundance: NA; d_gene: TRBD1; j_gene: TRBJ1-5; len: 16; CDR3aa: CATSEGGGQGNQPQHF; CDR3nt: TGTGCCACCAGTGAGGGCGGGGGACAGGGCAATCAGCCCCAGCATTTT
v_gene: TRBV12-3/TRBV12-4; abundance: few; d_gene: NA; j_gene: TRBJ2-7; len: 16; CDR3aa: CASSPPRGTARLEQYF; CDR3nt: TGTGCCAGCAGTCCTCCCCGGGGTACAGCCCGGCTGGAGCAGTACTTC
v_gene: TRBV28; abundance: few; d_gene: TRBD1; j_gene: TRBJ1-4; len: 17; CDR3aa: CASRPPGQGAYNEKLFF; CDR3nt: TGTGCCAGCAGGCCCCCGGGACAGGGGGCGTATAATGAAAAACTGTTTTTT
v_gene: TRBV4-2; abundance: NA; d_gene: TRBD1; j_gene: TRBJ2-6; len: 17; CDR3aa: CASSQGQISSGANVLTF; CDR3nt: TGTGCCAGCAGCCAGGGACAGATCAGTTCTGGGGCCAACGTCCTGACTTTC
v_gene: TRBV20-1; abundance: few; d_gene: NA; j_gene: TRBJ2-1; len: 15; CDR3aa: CSAAPGGSSYNEQFF; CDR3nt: TGCAGTGCTGCCCCCGGGGGTAGCTCCTACAATGAGCAGTTCTTC
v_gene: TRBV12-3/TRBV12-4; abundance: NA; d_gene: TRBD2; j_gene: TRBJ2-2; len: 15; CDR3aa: CASTLAGGHTGELFF; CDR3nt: TGTGCCAGCACTTTAGCGGGAGGGCACACCGGGGAGCTGTTTTTT
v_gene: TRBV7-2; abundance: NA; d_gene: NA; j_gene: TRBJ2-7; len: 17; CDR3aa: CASSTGWGLAVNYEQYF; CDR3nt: TGTGCCAGCAGCACCGGCTGGGGGCTAGCGGTAAACTACGAGCAGTACTTC